The clone carrying this TCR beta chain was detected a few times. Its antigen remains unknown. This sample is drawn from a study of CD8+ T cells in alopecia areata. Sample treatment: oral pan-JAK inhibitor, 5-10 mg twice daily. Study observations and caveats: Many expanded lesional clones remained in scalp and blood on tofacitinib. With one nonresponder, baseline CD8+ expansion's link to response remains uncertain.

Following extraction, RNA underwent reverse transcription to cDNA, which served as the sequencing template. The data were produced by immunoSEQ multiplex PCR, yet TCRdb's version contains in-frame clones alone and is incomplete. The table records some 100,000 clones, about three fifths of them present only once. The V and J ends lost 7 bases and 5 bases, in that order; junction bases with no gene match: 11. This CDR3 is 15 amino acids long. The rearrangement links TRBV23-1 to TRBJ2-3; 8 nucleotides match TRBD1. TRBV23-1 is recorded as an ORF, its role being uncertain. This clonotype was sampled from a human donor with alopecia areata. The sample consisted of CD8+ T cells sorted from blood, taken at week 4, from a patient treated with tofacitinib. Here the CDR3 reads CASNMGQADLDTQYF. As DNA, the CDR3 is TGCGCCAGCAACATGGGACAGGCAGATTTAGATACGCAGTATTTT.